This T cell receptor (beta chain) came from a study of PD-1 blockade in classical Hodgkin lymphoma. CDR1 is MGHRA and CDR2 is YSYEKL in the germline V gene. After removal of 4 bases from V and 5 bases from J, the junction contained 10 bases not matched to a gene. The CDR3 contains 16 residues. Time point meaning: newly diagnosed, previously untreated cHL patient sample. Measured with immunoSEQ multiplex PCR; TCRdb has only the in-frame clones, and not every one. In the table there are some 27,000 clones, roughly 92% of which are singletons. The source of this sequence is a human donor with classical Hodgkin lymphoma. Sequenced: peripheral blood mononuclear cells (PBMCs). The chain couples TRBV4-1 to TRBJ2-5, with 10 positions matching TRBD1. Here the CDR3 DNA reads TGCGCCAGCAGCCCCGGACAGGGGGTGGAAGGGGAGACCCAGTACTTC. This codes for CASSPGQGVEGETQYF.